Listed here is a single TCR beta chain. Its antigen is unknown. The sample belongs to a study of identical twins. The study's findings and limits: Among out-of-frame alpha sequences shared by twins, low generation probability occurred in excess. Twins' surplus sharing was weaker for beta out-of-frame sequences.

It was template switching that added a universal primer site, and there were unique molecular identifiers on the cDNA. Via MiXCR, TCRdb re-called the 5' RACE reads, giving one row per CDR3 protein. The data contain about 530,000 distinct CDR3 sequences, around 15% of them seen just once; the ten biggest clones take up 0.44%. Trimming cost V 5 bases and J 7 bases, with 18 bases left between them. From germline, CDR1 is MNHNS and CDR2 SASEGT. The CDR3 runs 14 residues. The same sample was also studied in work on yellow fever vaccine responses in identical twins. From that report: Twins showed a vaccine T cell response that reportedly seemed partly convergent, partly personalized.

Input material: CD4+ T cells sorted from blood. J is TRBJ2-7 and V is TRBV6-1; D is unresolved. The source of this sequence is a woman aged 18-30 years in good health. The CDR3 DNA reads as TGTGCCAGCAGTCCCGGGCCCTACTTATCGGAGCAGTACTTC. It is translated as CASSPGPYLSEQYF.